This TCR beta chain was sequenced for a study of T cells of healthy individuals. TCRdb re-derived calls from the 5' RACE reads in MiXCR, one entry per CDR3 protein. The sample lists some 82,000 distinct CDR3 sequences, roughly 5.1% seen once, with about 7.5% in the top ten. Regarding this clonotype: This may stem from a read error, because a much larger clone lies one nucleotide away.

This TCR derives from a female donor in good health.

The CDR3 spells CASSLSTGQGYGYTF. In nucleotides, the CDR3 is TGTGCCAGCAGTCTATCCACCGGACAGGGCTATGGCTACACCTTC. V and J are TRBV28 and TRBJ1-2; 8 nucleotides match TRBD1. CDR1 and CDR2 (germline): MDHEN, SYDVKM. Trimming removed 5 bases from V and 4 bases from J; junction bases left unmatched: 9. This CDR3 is built from 15 residues.